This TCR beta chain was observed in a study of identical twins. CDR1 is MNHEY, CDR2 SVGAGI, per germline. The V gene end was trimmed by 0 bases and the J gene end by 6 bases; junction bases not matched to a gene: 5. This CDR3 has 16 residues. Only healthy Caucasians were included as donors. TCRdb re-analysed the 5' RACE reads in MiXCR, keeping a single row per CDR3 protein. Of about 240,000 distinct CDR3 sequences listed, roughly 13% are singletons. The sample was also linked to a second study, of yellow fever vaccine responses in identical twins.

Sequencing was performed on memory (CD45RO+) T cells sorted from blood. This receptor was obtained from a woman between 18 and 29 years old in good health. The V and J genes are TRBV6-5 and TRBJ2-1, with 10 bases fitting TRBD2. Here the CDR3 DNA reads TGTGCCAGCAGTTACTCGAGCGGGAGGGCAAGCAATGAGCAGTTCTTC. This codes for CASSYSSGRASNEQFF.